The text below deals with one TCR beta chain. The sample is drawn from a study of blood T cell repertoires in COVID-19. How the authors handled the data: Quantification of nucleated cells was approximated via reference gene primer amplification. Data came from immunoSEQ multiplex PCR; TCRdb stores just in-frame clones and leaves some out. V and J calls plus clone size are reproduced from that table; the DNA served to infer D and trimming. The sample yields 200,000 to 250,000 clones, about 90% seen once. From germline, CDR1 is SEHNR and CDR2 FQNEAQ (reference sequence). With V trimmed by 5 bases and J by 11 bases, 16 bases remained unmatched. This CDR3 has 16 residues.

This TCR derives from a man between 60 and 75 years old with COVID-19, enrolled during active disease. The sequenced sample consisted of peripheral blood. This chain uses TRBV7-9 with TRBJ1-1, with 11 bases matching TRBD1. This chain's CDR3 is CASSRGQGAAFGSAFF. In DNA form, the CDR3 reads TGTGCCAGCAGCCGCGGACAGGGGGCGGCCTTTGGGTCGGCTTTCTTT. The full variable domain, completed using reference TRBV7-9 and TRBJ1-1, is DTGVSQNPRHKITKRGQNVTFRCDPISEHNRLYWYRQTLGQGPEFLTYFQNEAQLEKSRLLSDRFSAERPKGSFSTLEIQRTEQGDSAMYLCASSRGQGAAFGSAFFGQGTRLTVV.